This section outlines one T cell receptor (beta chain) sequence together with its context. Among Cohort 3 donors, those recovered had two negative PCRs, clearance, or symptom resolution. The CDR3 has 15 residues. Trimming shortened V by 5 bases and J by 5 bases, and 15 bases separated the two germline ends. Germline-derived CDR1 and CDR2 are MNHEY and SVGAGI. The assay was immunoSEQ multiplex PCR, and TCRdb's table has in-frame clones only and misses some. Of 200,000 to 250,000 clones listed, under 85% are singletons. The data were taken from a study of blood T cell repertoires in COVID-19. The sequence derives from a man aged 55 to 70 who had recovered from COVID-19. This chain joins TRBV6-5 and TRBJ1-4; D is undetermined. The material sequenced was PBMCs or T cells enriched from blood (not recorded which). DNA of the CDR3: TGTGCCAGCAGTAGCCTGTGGAGTAAGAATGAAAAACTGTTTTTT. This translates into CASSSLWSKNEKLFF.